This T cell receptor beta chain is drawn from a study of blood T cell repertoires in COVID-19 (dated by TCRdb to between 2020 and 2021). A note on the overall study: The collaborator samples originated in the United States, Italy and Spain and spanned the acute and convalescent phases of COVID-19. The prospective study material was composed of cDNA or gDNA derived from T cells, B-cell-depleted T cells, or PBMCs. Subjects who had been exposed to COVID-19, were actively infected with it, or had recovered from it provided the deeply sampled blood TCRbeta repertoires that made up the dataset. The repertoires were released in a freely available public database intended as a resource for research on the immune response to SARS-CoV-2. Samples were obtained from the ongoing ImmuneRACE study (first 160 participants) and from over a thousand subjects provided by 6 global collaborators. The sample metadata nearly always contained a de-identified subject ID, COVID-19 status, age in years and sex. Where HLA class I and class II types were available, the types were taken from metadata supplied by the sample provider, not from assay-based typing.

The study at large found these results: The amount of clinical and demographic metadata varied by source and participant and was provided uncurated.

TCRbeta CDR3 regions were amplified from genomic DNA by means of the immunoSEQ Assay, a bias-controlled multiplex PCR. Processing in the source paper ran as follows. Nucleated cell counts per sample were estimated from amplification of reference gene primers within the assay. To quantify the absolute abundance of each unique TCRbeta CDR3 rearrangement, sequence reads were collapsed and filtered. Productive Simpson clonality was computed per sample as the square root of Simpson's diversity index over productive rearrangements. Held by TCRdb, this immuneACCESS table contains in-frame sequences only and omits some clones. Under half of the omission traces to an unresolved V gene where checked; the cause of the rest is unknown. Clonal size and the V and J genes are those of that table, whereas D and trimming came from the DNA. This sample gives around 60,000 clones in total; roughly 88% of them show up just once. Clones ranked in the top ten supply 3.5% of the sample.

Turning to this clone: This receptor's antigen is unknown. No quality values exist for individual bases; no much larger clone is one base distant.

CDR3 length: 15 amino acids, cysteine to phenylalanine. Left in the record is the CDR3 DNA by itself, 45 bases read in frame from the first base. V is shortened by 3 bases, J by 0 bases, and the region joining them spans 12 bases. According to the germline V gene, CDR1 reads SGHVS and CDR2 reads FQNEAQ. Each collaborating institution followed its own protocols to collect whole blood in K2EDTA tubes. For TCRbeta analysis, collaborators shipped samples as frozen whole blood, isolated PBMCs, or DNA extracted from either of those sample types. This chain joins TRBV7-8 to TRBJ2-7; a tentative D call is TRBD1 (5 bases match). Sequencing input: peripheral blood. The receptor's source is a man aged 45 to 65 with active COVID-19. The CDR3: CASSFEDKGSYEQYF. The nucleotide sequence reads TGTGCCAGCAGCTTTGAGGACAAGGGCTCCTACGAGCAGTACTTC.